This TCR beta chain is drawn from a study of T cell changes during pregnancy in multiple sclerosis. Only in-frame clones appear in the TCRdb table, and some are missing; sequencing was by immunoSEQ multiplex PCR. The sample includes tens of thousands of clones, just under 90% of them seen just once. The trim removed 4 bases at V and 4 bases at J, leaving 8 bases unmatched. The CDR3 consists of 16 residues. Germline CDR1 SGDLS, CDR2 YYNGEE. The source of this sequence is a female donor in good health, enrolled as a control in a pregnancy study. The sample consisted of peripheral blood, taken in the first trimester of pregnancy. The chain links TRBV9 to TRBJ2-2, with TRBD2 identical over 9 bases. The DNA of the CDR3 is TGTGCCAGCAGCTTTCTTGCGGGGGGGTTCACCGGGGAGCTGTTTTTT. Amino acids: CASSFLAGGFTGELFF.